The 24 T cell receptor beta chains in this list originate from one sample, sequenced in a study of T cells of healthy individuals listed by TCRdb under 2018. The library was built by means of 5' RACE. TCRdb lists the instrument as Illumina MiSeq. TCRdb reprocessed the public reads (quality trimming at Q25 with fastp, clone calling with MiXCR) and kept in-frame beta chains. Every entry covers one CDR3 protein and lists the most common genes and DNA from its rows. The sample yields tens of thousands of distinct CDR3 sequences; under 15% were counted once. Jointly, the top ten make up about 16% of the sample. Receptors were obtained from a human donor in good health.

This clonotype has more than one count but fewer than ten. CDR3 coding DNA: TGCGCCAGCAGCCGGGGAGGCAACTCTGGAAACACCATATATTTT. Its protein product is CASSRGGNSGNTIYF. The chain uses TRBV5-1 and TRBJ1-3; D gene ambiguous. V lost 4 bases and J lost 0, with 11 bases in between. The length of the CDR3 is 15 residues. In germline, CDR1 is SGHRS, CDR2 YFSETQ. Together with reference TRBV5-1 and TRBJ1-3, the CDR3 gives the full variable domain: KAGVTQTPRYLIKTRGQQVTLSCSPISGHRSVSWYQQTPGQGLQFLFEYFSETQRNKGNFPGRFSGRQFSNSRSEMNVSTLELGDSALYLCASSRGGNSGNTIYFGEGSWLTVV.

The table lists this clonotype with many counts. The V gene is TRBV7-2, the J gene TRBJ1-1; 9 nucleotides line up with TRBD1. This CDR3 comprises 15 residues. V shed 5 bases and J 5 bases; nucleotides not matched to a gene: 9. Per the germline V gene, CDR1 is SGHTA and CDR2 is FQGNSA. CDR3 in amino acids: CASSLTTGGVTEAFF. CDR3 coding DNA: TGTGCCAGCAGCCTCACCACAGGGGGCGTTACTGAAGCTTTCTTT.

This clonotype has at least ten counts. The chain has TRBV10-3 and TRBJ1-6, with TRBD1 matching over 8 bases. The length of the CDR3 is 14 residues. Trimming removed 10 bases from V and 8 bases from J; junction bases left unmatched: 10. Germline assignment: CDR1 ENHRY and CDR2 SYGVKD. Here the CDR3 reads CATRAGGSDSPLHF. The CDR3 region has the DNA TGTGCCACAAGGGCAGGGGGCAGTGATTCACCCCTCCACTTT.

This clonotype showed up many times. The rearrangement uses TRBV29-1 and TRBJ2-1; the match to TRBD2 covers 13 bases. Germline V gene lookup returns CDR1 SQVTM and CDR2 ANQGSEA. The ends lost 4 bases at V and 8 bases at J; junction bases unmatched: 5. There are 14 residues in the CDR3. The CDR3 region has the DNA TGCAGCGTTGGTGGGACTAGCGGGAAGGATGAGCAGTTCTTC. It yields the protein CSVGGTSGKDEQFF.

This clonotype has only a few counts. The gene calls are TRBV1 and TRBJ1-4; the D call TRBD1 from the table was never checked on the DNA. TRBV1 corresponds to a pseudogene. The CDR3 extends over 15 amino acids. The CDR3 DNA sequence: TGCACCAGCAGCCCAGAGGACCACGTCCCTGAAAAACTGTTTTTT. This translates into CTSSPEDHVPEKLFF.

This clonotype was seen a few times. V is TRBV20-1 and J is TRBJ2-1, with a weak D call TRBD1 (5 bases). This CDR3 contains 11 residues. Germline CDR1 reads DFQATT; CDR2 reads SNEGSKA (reference sequence). V lost 6 bases and J lost 9, with 12 bases in between. The CDR3, as DNA: TGCAGTGCGTTACAGGTCCCTGAGCAGTTCTTC. Residues: CSALQVPEQFF.

This clonotype was recorded a few times. The CDR3 nucleotides are TGCGCCAGCAGCTTGGGGTCACCTTACACTGAAGCTTTCTTT. Translated, it gives CASSLGSPYTEAFF. The chain joins TRBV5-1 to TRBJ1-1; D gene unclear. From germline, CDR1 is SGHRS and CDR2 YFSETQ. The CDR3 is 14 amino acids. V lost 0 bases and J 3 bases, leaving 9 bases between the germline ends. Looking up the rest from reference TRBV5-1 and TRBJ1-1 gives the full variable domain: KAGVTQTPRYLIKTRGQQVTLSCSPISGHRSVSWYQQTPGQGLQFLFEYFSETQRNKGNFPGRFSGRQFSNSRSEMNVSTLELGDSALYLCASSLGSPYTEAFFGQGTRLTVV.

With regard to this clonotype: The junction departs from germline at one end; a sequencing error may be responsible. This chain links TRBV7-9 with TRBJ2-2, with a tentative D call TRBD2 (5 bases). The CDR3 contains 14 residues. Looked up from germline, CDR1 is SEHNR and CDR2 is FQNEAQ (reference sequence). CDR3 amino acids: CASSVDGRTGELLF. The CDR3 DNA reads TGTGCCAGCAGCGTAGACGGGCGCACCGGGGAGCTGTTATTT.

V gene TRBV6-5 combines with J gene TRBJ2-3; 10 bases agree with TRBD2. Germline V gene lookup returns CDR1 MNHEY and CDR2 SVGAGI. The V gene end was trimmed by 1 base and the J gene end by 4 bases; junction bases not matched to a gene: 17. The CDR3 totals 20 residues. The CDR3 DNA reads TGTGCCAGCAGTTACTTCAGCGGGGGGGCGGTTGAGGGGAGGGCAGATACGCAGTATTTT. Translating it yields CASSYFSGGAVEGRADTQYF.

The chain links TRBV20-1 to TRBJ1-2; D not certain. Trimming cost V 6 bases and J 8 bases, with 22 bases left between them. The CDR3 is made up of 14 amino acids. Germline CDR1 and CDR2: DFQATT and SNEGSKA (reference sequence). The CDR3 DNA reads as TGCAGTGCCGCCAAGGCAGGTGTCTCCGAGGGCTACACCTTC. Protein product: CSAAKAGVSEGYTF.

V gene TRBV20-1 combines with J gene TRBJ1-6; 7 bases map to TRBD1. CDR1 is DFQATT, CDR2 SNEGSKA, per germline (reference sequence). The length of the CDR3 is 15 residues. V shed 5 bases and J 7 bases; nucleotides not matched to a gene: 11. The CDR3 DNA is TGCAGTGCTCAAGTATACAGGGGAGAGAATTCACCCCTCCACTTT. Protein sequence: CSAQVYRGENSPLHF.

Comments on this clonotype: This clone may be a read error of a much larger clone one base away. V gene TRBV4-3 combines with J gene TRBJ2-7; maybe TRBD1 (6 bases). Deletions cut 4 bases from V and 0 bases from J, with 19 bases between. The CDR3 is 17 amino acids. Germline V gene lookup returns CDR1 LGHNA and CDR2 YSLEER. The CDR3, as DNA: TGCGCCAGCAGCCTAACGTGGACAGATATCAGCTCCTACGAGCAGTACTTC. It specifies CASSLTWTDISSYEQYF.

This clonotype was seen a few times. The genes are TRBV29-1 and TRBJ2-5, with D possibly being TRBD2 (5 bases). The V and J ends lost 5 bases and 2 bases respectively, with 15 bases between them. This CDR3 has 14 amino acids. CDR1 and CDR2 (germline): SQVTM, ANQGSEA. The CDR3 protein is CSVRSRGIQETQYF. The DNA for the CDR3 is TGCAGCGTTCGGTCCCGGGGAATTCAAGAGACCCAGTACTTC.

The J gene is TRBJ2-1, the V gene TRBV19, with 9 bases identical to TRBD1. Trimming cost V 3 bases and J 4 bases; bases outside gene matches: 4. The germline V gene has CDR1 LNHDA and CDR2 SQIVND (reference sequence). The CDR3 loop spans 15 amino acids. CDR3 sequence: CASSIGTGSYNEQFF. The CDR3 DNA reads as TGTGCCAGTAGTATTGGGACAGGGAGTTACAATGAGCAGTTCTTC.

The sample holds many counts of this clonotype. CDR3 region: CASSLGSGGDGNTIYF. In DNA, the CDR3 is TGTGCCAGCAGCTTGGGTTCAGGGGGAGATGGAAACACCATATATTTT. V gene TRBV5-5 combines with J gene TRBJ1-3; 7 nucleotides line up with TRBD1. CDR1 is SGHKS, CDR2 YYEKEE, per germline (reference sequence). V lost 0 bases to trimming and J lost 3 bases; unmatched junction nucleotides: 6. The CDR3 extends over 16 amino acids.

This clonotype was counted only a few times. The chain combines TRBV5-1 with TRBJ2-6; D is possibly TRBD1 (6 bases). V was pared by 3 bases and J by 0 bases, with 13 bases between. This CDR3 contains 17 residues. The V gene's germline CDR1 is SGHRS and CDR2 YFSETQ. DNA of the CDR3: TGCGCCAGCAGCTACAGACAGGACCGCTCTGGGGCCAACGTCCTGACTTTC. Its protein product is CASSYRQDRSGANVLTF.

This clonotype was observed at least ten times. The chain joins TRBV7-9 to TRBJ1-2, with D perhaps TRBD1 (6 bases). Trimming shortened V by 1 base and J by 8 bases, and 11 bases separated the two germline ends. Germline values: CDR1 SEHNR, CDR2 FQNEAQ (reference sequence). The CDR3 has 13 amino acids. The CDR3 DNA sequence: TGTGCCAGCAGCTTAGGGACAGCTTCCGGCTACACCTTC. It encodes CASSLGTASGYTF. Together with reference TRBV7-9 and TRBJ1-2, the CDR3 gives the full variable domain: DTGVSQNPRHKITKRGQNVTFRCDPISEHNRLYWYRQTLGQGPEFLTYFQNEAQLEKSRLLSDRFSAERPKGSFSTLEIQRTEQGDSAMYLCASSLGTASGYTFGSGTRLTVV.

The V and J genes are TRBV7-9 and TRBJ2-1; D may be TRBD1 (6 bases). V was clipped by 1 base and J by 14 bases, with 15 bases between them. Germline V gives CDR1 SEHNR, CDR2 FQNEAQ (reference sequence). This CDR3 has 13 residues. The DNA of the CDR3 is TGTGCCAGCAGCTTAGGGTCCAGGACAGATGAGTTCTTC. Translating it yields CASSLGSRTDEFF.

This clonotype was counted between two and nine times. This chain joins TRBV7-6 and TRBJ1-1, with D hard to call. V lost 2 bases and J lost 3, with 7 bases in between. From germline, CDR1 is SGHVS and CDR2 FNYEAQ. This CDR3 comprises 13 residues. The CDR3 sequence: CASSLNGDTEAFF. Written as DNA, the CDR3 is TGTGCCAGCAGCTTAAATGGGGACACTGAAGCTTTCTTT.

This clonotype was recorded many times. V and J are TRBV10-2 and TRBJ1-2, with D hard to call. The V end was cut by 5 bases, the J end by 8 bases, with 15 bases between. Germline V gene data show CDR1 as WSHSY and CDR2 as SAAADI. CDR3 length equals 13 residues. CDR3 loop: CASSPELLAGYTF. The CDR3 nucleotides read TGCGCCAGCAGTCCGGAGCTCCTTGCCGGCTACACCTTC.

This clonotype was seen more than once but under ten times. The chain is built from TRBV21-1 and TRBJ1-3. TRBV21-1 is noted as a pseudogene. This CDR3 region has 15 residues. The CDR3 protein is CASSNGTGGGNTIYF. In DNA, the CDR3 is TGTGCCAGCAGCAATGGGACGGGAGGAGGAAACACCATATATTTT.

This clonotype was counted ten times or more. V and J are TRBV10-2 and TRBJ1-6; a weak D match, TRBD1 (6 bases). Germline values: CDR1 WSHSY, CDR2 SAAADI. This CDR3 contains 16 residues. Trimming shortened V by 3 bases and J by 7 bases, and 16 bases separated the two germline ends. The CDR3 sequence: CASSDGGQINNSPLHF. The CDR3 DNA follows: TGCGCCAGCAGTGACGGGGGCCAGATAAACAATTCACCCCTCCACTTT.

The chain combines TRBV20-1 with TRBJ2-5, with TRBD2 matching 14 bases. Germline loops: CDR1 DFQATT, CDR2 SNEGSKA (reference sequence). The CDR3 is 15 residues long. V lost 5 bases to trimming and J lost 2 bases; unmatched junction nucleotides: 4. The CDR3 nucleotides are TGCAGTGCTGACCGACTAGCGGGGGGGCAAGAGACCCAGTACTTC. It translates to CSADRLAGGQETQYF.

The V and J genes are TRBV5-1 and TRBJ1-1, with D maybe TRBD1 (5 bases). Germline assignment: CDR1 SGHRS and CDR2 YFSETQ. The V end lost 4 bases, the J end lost 8 bases, and 24 bases lay between the germline ends. This CDR3 has 16 residues. CDR3 loop: CASSTPLGGTVEEAFF. As DNA, the CDR3 is TGCGCCAGCAGCACCCCACTCGGAGGGACTGTGGAGGAAGCTTTCTTT.